This record concerns one T cell receptor beta chain sequence. This sample was included in a study of shared T cell receptors in the human thymus. The method was immunoSEQ multiplex PCR; TCRdb's version includes in-frame clones alone and lacks a portion of them. The data hold 700,000 or so clones, with approximately 83% observed a single time. Germline CDR1 SGHNT, CDR2 YYREEE (reference sequence). The CDR3 runs to 16 residues. V was cut by 2 bases and J by 4 bases, with 17 bases left in between. This sample also appeared in a second study, on human thymus T cells. From that report: Thymus tissue for the work was resected from patients undergoing corrective heart surgery. In thymic and blood repertoires alike, V and J usage looked biased. There were highly overlapping thymic repertoires among unrelated individuals, as related research reported.

The clonotype comes from a girl under three years old with a congenital heart defect. The gene calls are TRBV5-4 and TRBJ2-3; D unclear. The sample was thymocytes. The CDR3 region has the DNA TGTGCCAGCAGCTTTCCACTTGCCCGCCCCCCAGATACGCAGTATTTT. It yields the protein CASSFPLARPPDTQYF. The full variable domain, its missing parts supplied by reference TRBV5-4 and TRBJ2-3, is ETGVTQSPTHLIKTRGQQVTLRCSSQSGHNTVSWYQQALGQGPQFIFQYYREEENGRGNFPPRFSGLQFPNYSSELNVNALELDDSALYLCASSFPLARPPDTQYFGPGTRLTVL.